This T cell receptor (beta chain) was captured in a study of T-cell reconstitution after alpha-beta-depleted transplantation in children. Whole-study findings and limits: From newly produced T cells came most of the T-cell counts and diversity one year after transplant. There were reportedly several hundred expanded graft clones from which alpha-beta T cells came about two months after transplant.

Germline CDR1 SGHTA, CDR2 FQGTGA. V lost 1 base and J 0 bases, leaving 10 bases between the germline ends. This CDR3 is 16 amino acids long. Many counts were recorded for this clonotype. Its antigen is unknown. The library targeted TCRbeta and was prepared with unique molecular identifiers. TCRdb called the PCR reads again in MiXCR, with one record for every CDR3 protein. The table records about 180,000 distinct CDR3 sequences, 11% of them present only once. This TCR was recovered from a boy younger than 10 with acute myeloid leukemia, due to receive a stem cell transplant. V gene TRBV7-3 combines with J gene TRBJ2-1; D remains ambiguous. The sequences come from PBMCs, collected before TCRalphabeta/CD19-depleted stem cell transplant. CDR3 nucleotides: TGTGCCAGCAGCTTAAACCCCCTTAGCTCCTACAATGAGCAGTTCTTC. Translated, it gives CASSLNPLSSYNEQFF.